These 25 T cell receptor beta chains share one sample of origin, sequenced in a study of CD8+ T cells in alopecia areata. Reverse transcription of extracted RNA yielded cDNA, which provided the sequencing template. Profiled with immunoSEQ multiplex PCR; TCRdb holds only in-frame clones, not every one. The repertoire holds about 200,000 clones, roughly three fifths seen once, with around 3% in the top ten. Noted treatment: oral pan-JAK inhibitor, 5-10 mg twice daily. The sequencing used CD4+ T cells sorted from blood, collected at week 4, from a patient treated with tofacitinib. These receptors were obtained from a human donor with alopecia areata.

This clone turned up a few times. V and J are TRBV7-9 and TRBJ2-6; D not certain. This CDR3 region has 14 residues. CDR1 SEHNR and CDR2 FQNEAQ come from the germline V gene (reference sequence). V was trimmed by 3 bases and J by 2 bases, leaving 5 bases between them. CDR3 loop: CASSFLAGANVLTF. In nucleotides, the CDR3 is TGTGCCAGCAGCTTTTTGGCTGGGGCCAACGTCCTGACTTTC.

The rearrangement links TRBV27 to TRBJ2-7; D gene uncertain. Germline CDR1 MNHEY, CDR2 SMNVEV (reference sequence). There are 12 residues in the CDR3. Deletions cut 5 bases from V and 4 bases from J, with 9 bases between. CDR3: CASSPTPYEQYF. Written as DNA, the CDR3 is TGTGCCAGCAGTCCCACCCCTTACGAGCAGTACTTC.

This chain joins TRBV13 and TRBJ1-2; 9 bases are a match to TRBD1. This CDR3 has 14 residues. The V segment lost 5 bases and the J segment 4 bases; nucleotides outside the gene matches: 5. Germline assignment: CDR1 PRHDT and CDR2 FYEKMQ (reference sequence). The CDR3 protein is CASSRRQGGYGYTF. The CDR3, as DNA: TGTGCCAGCAGCCGACGACAGGGGGGCTATGGCTACACCTTC.

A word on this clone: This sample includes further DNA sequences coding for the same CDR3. CDR3 DNA: TGTGCCAGCAGTTTACAGGGGTACTATGGCTACACCTTC. The encoded protein is CASSLQGYYGYTF. This chain uses TRBV27 with TRBJ1-2; a weak D match, TRBD1 (6 bases). The CDR3 is 13 residues long. CDR1 and CDR2 from the germline V gene are MNHEY and SMNVEV (reference sequence). V dropped 2 bases and J dropped 3 bases, with 7 bases sitting between them.

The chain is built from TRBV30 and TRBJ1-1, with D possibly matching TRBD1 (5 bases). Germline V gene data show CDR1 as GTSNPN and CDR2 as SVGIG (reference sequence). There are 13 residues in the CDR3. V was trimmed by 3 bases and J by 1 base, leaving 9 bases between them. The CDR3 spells CAWRLGGNTEAFF. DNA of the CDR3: TGTGCCTGGAGGTTGGGGGGGAACACTGAAGCTTTCTTT.

In DNA, the CDR3 is TGTGCCATCACCCGGGACAGCCTTTTTTCTGGGGCCAACGTCCTGACTTTC. Amino acids: CAITRDSLFSGANVLTF. The genes are TRBV10-3 and TRBJ2-6; 7 positions match TRBD1. With V trimmed by 7 bases and J by 1 base, 10 bases remained unmatched. Germline V gene lookup returns CDR1 ENHRY and CDR2 SYGVKD. The CDR3 has 17 residues.

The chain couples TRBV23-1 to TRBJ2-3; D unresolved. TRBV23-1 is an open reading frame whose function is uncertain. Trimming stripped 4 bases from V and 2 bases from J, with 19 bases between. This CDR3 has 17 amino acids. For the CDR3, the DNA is TGCGCCAGCAGTCGCCAACCGGGTGCCCACCTCACAGATACGCAGTATTTT. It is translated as CASSRQPGAHLTDTQYF.

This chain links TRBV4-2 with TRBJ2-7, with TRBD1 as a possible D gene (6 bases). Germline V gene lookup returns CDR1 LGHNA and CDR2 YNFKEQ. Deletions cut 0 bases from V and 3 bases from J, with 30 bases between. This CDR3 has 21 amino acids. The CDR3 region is CASSQEQNRRGPGGVYYEQYF. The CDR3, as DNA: TGTGCCAGCAGCCAAGAACAGAATCGCAGGGGTCCGGGTGGGGTCTACTACGAGCAGTACTTC.

The DNA of the CDR3 is TGTGCCTGGAGTGCCCAGGGAGTTAGCAATCAGCCCCAGCATTTT. The encoded protein is CAWSAQGVSNQPQHF. The V and J genes are TRBV30 and TRBJ1-5; D possibly corresponds to TRBD1 (5 bases). The CDR3 covers 15 residues. The germline V gene has CDR1 GTSNPN and CDR2 SVGIG (reference sequence). The V end was cut by 1 base, the J end by 0 bases, with 10 bases between. Full variable domain (missing parts from reference TRBV30 and TRBJ1-5): SQTIHQWPATLVQPVGSPLSLECTVEGTSNPNLYWYRQAAGRGLQLLFYSVGIGQISSEVPQNLSASRPQDRQFILSSKKLLLSDSGFYLCAWSAQGVSNQPQHFGDGTRLSIL.

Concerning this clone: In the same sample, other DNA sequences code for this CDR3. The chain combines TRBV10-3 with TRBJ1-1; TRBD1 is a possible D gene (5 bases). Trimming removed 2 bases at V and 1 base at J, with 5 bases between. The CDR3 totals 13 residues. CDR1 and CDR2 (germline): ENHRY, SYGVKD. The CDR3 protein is CAISEQGNTEAFF. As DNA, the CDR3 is TGTGCCATCAGTGAGCAGGGGAACACTGAAGCTTTCTTT.

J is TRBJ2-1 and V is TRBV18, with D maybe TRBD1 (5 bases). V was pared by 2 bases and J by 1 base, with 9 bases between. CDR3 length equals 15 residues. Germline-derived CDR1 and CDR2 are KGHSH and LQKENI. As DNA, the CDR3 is TGTGCCAGCTCACCAGCAGGGATTTCCTACAATGAGCAGTTCTTC. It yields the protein CASSPAGISYNEQFF.

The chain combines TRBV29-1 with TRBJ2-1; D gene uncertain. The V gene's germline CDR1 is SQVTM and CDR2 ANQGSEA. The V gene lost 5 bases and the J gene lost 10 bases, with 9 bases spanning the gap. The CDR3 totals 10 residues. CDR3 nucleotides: TGCAGCGTTCTGGGGAAGGAGCAGTTCTTC. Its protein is CSVLGKEQFF.

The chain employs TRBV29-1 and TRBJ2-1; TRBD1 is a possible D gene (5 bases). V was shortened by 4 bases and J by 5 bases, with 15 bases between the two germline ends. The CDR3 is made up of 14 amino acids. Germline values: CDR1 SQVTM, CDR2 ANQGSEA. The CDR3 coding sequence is TGCAGCGTTGTGAGACAGCAAATCAACAATGAGCAGTTCTTC. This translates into CSVVRQQINNEQFF.

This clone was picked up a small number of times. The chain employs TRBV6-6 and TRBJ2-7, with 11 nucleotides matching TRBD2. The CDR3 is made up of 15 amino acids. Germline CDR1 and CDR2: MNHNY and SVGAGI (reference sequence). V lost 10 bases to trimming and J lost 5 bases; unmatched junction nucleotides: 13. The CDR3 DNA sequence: TGTGCCACCCAGACGACTAGCGGGGAAGTTAACGAGCAGTACTTC. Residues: CATQTTSGEVNEQYF.

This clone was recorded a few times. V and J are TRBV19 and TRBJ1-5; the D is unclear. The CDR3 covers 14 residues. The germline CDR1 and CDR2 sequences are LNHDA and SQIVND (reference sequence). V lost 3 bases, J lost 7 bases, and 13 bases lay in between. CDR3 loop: CASSISRLGQPQHF. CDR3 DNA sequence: TGTGCCAGTAGTATTTCCAGGCTAGGGCAGCCCCAGCATTTT.

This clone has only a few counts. The CDR3 protein is CASSQEPGVAEKLFF. CDR3 DNA sequence: TGCGCCAGCAGCCAAGAACCGGGAGTGGCTGAAAAACTGTTTTTT. The chain uses TRBV4-1 and TRBJ1-4; D is undetermined. Per germline, CDR1 MGHRA and CDR2 YSYEKL. This CDR3 has 15 amino acids. V was trimmed by 0 bases and J by 7 bases, leaving 12 bases between them.

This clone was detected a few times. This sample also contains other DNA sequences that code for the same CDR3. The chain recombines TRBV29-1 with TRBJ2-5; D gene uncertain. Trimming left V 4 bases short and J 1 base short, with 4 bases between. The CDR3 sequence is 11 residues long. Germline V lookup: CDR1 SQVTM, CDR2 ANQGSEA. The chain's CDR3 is CSVAIQETQYF. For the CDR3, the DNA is TGCAGCGTTGCTATCCAAGAGACCCAGTACTTC. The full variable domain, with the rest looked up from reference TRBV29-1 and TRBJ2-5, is SAVISQKPSRDICQRGTSLTIQCQVDSQVTMMFWYRQQPGQSLTLIATANQGSEATYESGFVIDKFPISRPNLTFSTLTVSNMSPEDSSIYLCSVAIQETQYFGPGTRLLVL.

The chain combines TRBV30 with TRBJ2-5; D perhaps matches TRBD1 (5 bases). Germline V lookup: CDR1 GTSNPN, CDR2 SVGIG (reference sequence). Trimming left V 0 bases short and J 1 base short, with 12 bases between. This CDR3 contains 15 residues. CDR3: CAWSVQVTVQETQYF. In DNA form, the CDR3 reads TGTGCCTGGAGTGTACAGGTGACCGTCCAAGAGACCCAGTACTTC.

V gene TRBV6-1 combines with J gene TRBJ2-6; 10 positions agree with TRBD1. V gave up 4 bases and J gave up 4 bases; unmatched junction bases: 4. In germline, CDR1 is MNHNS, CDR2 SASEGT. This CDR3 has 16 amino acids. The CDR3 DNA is TGTGCCAGCAGTGGGACAGGGGGTTTGGGGGCCAACGTCCTGACTTTC. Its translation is CASSGTGGLGANVLTF.

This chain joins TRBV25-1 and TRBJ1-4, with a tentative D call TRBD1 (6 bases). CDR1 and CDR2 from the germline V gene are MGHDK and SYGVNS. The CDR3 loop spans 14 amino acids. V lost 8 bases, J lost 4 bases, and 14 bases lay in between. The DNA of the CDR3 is TGTGCCAGCGGAGAGACAGGCGATAATGAAAAACTGTTTTTT. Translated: CASGETGDNEKLFF.

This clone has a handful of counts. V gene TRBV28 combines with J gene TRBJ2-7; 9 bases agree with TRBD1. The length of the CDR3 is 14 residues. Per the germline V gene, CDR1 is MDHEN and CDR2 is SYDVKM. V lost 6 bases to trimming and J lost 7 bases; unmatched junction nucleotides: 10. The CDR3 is CASRDHRGRYEQYF. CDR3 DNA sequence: TGTGCCAGCAGGGACCACAGGGGGCGATATGAGCAGTACTTC.

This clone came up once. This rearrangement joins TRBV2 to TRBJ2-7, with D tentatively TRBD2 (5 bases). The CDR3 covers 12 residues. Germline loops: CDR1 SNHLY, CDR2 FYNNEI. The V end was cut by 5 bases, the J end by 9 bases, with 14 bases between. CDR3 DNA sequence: TGTGCCAGCAGTTCGACCCCCGCGGGGCAGTACTTC. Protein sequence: CASSSTPAGQYF.

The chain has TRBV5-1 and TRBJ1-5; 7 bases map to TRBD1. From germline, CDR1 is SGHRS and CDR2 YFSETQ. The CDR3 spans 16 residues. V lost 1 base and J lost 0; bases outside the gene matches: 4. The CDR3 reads CASSLTGDYSNQPQHF. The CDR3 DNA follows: TGCGCCAGCAGCTTGACAGGGGATTATAGCAATCAGCCCCAGCATTTT.

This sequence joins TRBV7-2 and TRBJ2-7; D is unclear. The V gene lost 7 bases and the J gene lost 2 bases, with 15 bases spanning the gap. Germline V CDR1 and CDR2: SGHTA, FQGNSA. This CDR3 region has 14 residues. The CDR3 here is CASTDYSGTYEQYF. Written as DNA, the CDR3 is TGTGCCAGCACCGATTACAGTGGGACCTACGAGCAGTACTTC.

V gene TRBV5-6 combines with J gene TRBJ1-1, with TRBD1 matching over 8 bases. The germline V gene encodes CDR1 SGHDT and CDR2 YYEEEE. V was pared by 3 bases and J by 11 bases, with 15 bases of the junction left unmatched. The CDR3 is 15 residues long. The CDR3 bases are TGTGCCAGCAGCTCCGGTCCCGGGACAGGCGGATGGGCTTTCTTT. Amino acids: CASSSGPGTGGWAFF.